The present TCR beta chain was sequenced within a study of beta chain features in type 1 diabetes. Study outcomes and limitations: People with Type 1 diabetes carried modestly yet significantly shorter TCRB CDR3s in all four CD4+ subsets.

For this clone: Its cognate antigen is unknown.

A single heparinised draw of 95 to 150 mL on average was taken per donor. Germline lookup yields CDR1 MDHEN and CDR2 SYDVKM. J lost 3 bases, V lost 5 bases, and 10 bases had no gene match. The CDR3 has 16 amino acids. Of the isolated RNA, all was reverse transcribed, and so the sequenced material was expressed TCRB transcripts. Assay used: immunoSEQ multiplex PCR; TCRdb lists only in-frame clones, some missing. The sample consists of about 47,000 clones, roughly 45% of them appearing once. This TCR came from a young man with type 1 diabetes. What was sequenced was stem cell memory CD4+ T cells from blood. The genes are TRBV28 and TRBJ1-1, with 9 bases identical to TRBD1. As DNA, the CDR3 is TGTGCCAGCAGTCTTGGACAGGGGAGGTGGGACACTGAAGCTTTCTTT. This translates into CASSLGQGRWDTEAFF.